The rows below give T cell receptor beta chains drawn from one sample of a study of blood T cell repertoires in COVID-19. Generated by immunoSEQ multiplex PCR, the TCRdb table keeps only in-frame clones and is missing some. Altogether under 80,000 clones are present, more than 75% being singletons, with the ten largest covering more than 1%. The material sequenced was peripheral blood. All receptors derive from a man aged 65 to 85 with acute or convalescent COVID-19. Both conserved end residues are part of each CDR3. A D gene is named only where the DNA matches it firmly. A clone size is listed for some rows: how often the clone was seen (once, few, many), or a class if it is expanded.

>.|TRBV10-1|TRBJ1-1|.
TGCGCCAGCAGTGAGTCCGGACGGGGGAACACTGAAGCTTTCTTT
CASSESGRGNTEAFF
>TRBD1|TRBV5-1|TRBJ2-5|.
TGCGCCAGCAGCTGGGCAGGGGGCGGAGAGACCCAGTACTTC
CASSWAGGGETQYF
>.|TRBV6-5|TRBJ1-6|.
TGTGCCAGCAGTTACGGAAGGGGCTCCTATAATTCACCCCTCCACTTT
CASSYGRGSYNSPLHF
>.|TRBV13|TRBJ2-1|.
TGTGCCAGCAGCTTAGCTCTCGAGGGCAGCCTTCTTTACAATGAGCAGTTCTTC
CASSLALEGSLLYNEQFF
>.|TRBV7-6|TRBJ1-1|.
TGTGCCAGCAGCTTAAGCCCTGAAGCTTTCTTT
CASSLSPEAFF
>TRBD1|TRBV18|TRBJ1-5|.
TGTGCCAGCTCAACAACGCTCACAGGGGCCGATAGCAATCAGCCCCAGCATTTT
CASSTTLTGADSNQPQHF
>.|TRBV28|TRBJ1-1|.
TGTGCCAGCAGTCTACTACCAAACACTGAAGCTTTCTTT
CASSLLPNTEAFF
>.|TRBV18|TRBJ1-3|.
TGTGCCAGCTCACCACCGTGGGACATCCTCTCTGGAAACACCATATATTTT
CASSPPWDILSGNTIYF
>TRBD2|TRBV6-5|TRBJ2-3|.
TGTGCCAGCAGACTAGCGGCTAGCACAGATACGCAGTATTTT
CASRLAASTDTQYF
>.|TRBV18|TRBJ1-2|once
TGTGCCAGCTCACCAGGCAGGGGAATCCTCGGAGGCTACACCTTC
CASSPGRGILGGYTF
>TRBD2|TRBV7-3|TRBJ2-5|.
TGTGCCAGCAGCTTGGCGGGAGGGCCGGGGACCCAGTACTTC
CASSLAGGPGTQYF
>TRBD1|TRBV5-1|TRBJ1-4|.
TGCGCCAGCAGCACCGGACAGGGGAATGAAAAACTGTTTTTT
CASSTGQGNEKLFF
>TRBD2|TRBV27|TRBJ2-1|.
TGTGCCAGCAGTTTACTCGCGGGCGGGGGGGCCAATGAGCAGTTCTTC
CASSLLAGGGANEQFF
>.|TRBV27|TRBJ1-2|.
TGTGCCAGCAGCCAAGGACTCCCAGGCGCCTATGGCTACACCTTC
CASSQGLPGAYGYTF